The rows below give T cell receptor beta chains drawn from one sample of a study of identical twins. TCRdb re-derived calls from the 5' RACE reads in MiXCR, one entry per CDR3 protein. Among 1,800,000 or so distinct CDR3 sequences listed, around a third were seen once. Material for sequencing was cord blood. The receptors were gathered from a newborn girl in good health. Each CDR3 is given with its conserved first and last residue. A D gene is named only where the DNA matches it firmly.

j_gene: TRBJ2-3; d_gene: NA; v_gene: TRBV27; CDR3aa: CASSSFNTQYF
j_gene: TRBJ1-2; d_gene: NA; v_gene: TRBV20-1; CDR3aa: CSARVEAYGYTF
j_gene: TRBJ2-3; d_gene: TRBD2; v_gene: TRBV7-9; CDR3aa: CASSLVTSERSTDTQYF
j_gene: TRBJ2-1; d_gene: NA; v_gene: TRBV3-1; CDR3aa: CASSQHYKGRVEQFF
j_gene: TRBJ2-3; d_gene: NA; v_gene: TRBV20-1; CDR3aa: CSAQQRSKSADTQYF
j_gene: TRBJ2-1; d_gene: NA; v_gene: TRBV12-3/TRBV12-4; CDR3aa: CASSLPALLSYNEQFF
j_gene: NA; d_gene: NA; v_gene: TRBV6-2/TRBV6-3; CDR3aa: CASSYEGPLYNEQYF
j_gene: TRBJ2-3; d_gene: NA; v_gene: TRBV12-3/TRBV12-4; CDR3aa: CASSFQVTTTADAQYF
j_gene: NA; d_gene: NA; v_gene: TRBV3-1; CDR3aa: CASSPTFYFGGSSYEQYF
j_gene: TRBJ2-1; d_gene: TRBD2; v_gene: TRBV7-9; CDR3aa: CASSRPPGTSGNNEQFF
j_gene: TRBJ2-5; d_gene: TRBD2; v_gene: TRBV29-1; CDR3aa: CSGLPGLAGETQYF
j_gene: TRBJ1-5; d_gene: NA; v_gene: TRBV18; CDR3aa: CASSLTDRSNQPQHF
j_gene: NA; d_gene: NA; v_gene: TRBV5-1; CDR3aa: CASSSYGGYYEQYF
j_gene: TRBJ2-3; d_gene: TRBD2; v_gene: TRBV5-1; CDR3aa: CASSLSGTSGGDTQYF
j_gene: TRBJ1-5; d_gene: NA; v_gene: TRBV4-1; CDR3aa: CASSQDGAHYSNQPQHF
j_gene: TRBJ1-2; d_gene: NA; v_gene: TRBV20-1; CDR3aa: CSARDSQGRGYGYTF
j_gene: TRBJ2-1; d_gene: TRBD2; v_gene: TRBV6-5; CDR3aa: CASSYLGTSGHNEQFF
j_gene: TRBJ2-3; d_gene: TRBD2; v_gene: TRBV5-5; CDR3aa: CASSGRSGGVFSTDTQYF
j_gene: TRBJ2-3; d_gene: NA; v_gene: TRBV5-1; CDR3aa: CASKQGITDTQYF
j_gene: TRBJ1-4; d_gene: TRBD1; v_gene: TRBV4-2; CDR3aa: CASRPTGGGEKLFF
j_gene: TRBJ2-7; d_gene: TRBD2; v_gene: TRBV30; CDR3aa: CAWSVVAGPYEQYF
j_gene: TRBJ2-3; d_gene: NA; v_gene: TRBV7-9; CDR3aa: CASTTFGTDTQYF
j_gene: TRBJ1-1; d_gene: NA; v_gene: TRBV5-1; CDR3aa: CASSWTTPGNTEAFF
j_gene: TRBJ1-1; d_gene: NA; v_gene: TRBV5-1; CDR3aa: CASSEFLWVAPRNTEAFF
j_gene: TRBJ1-1; d_gene: NA; v_gene: TRBV9; CDR3aa: CASSVVLRGGNTEAFF
j_gene: TRBJ2-1; d_gene: TRBD2; v_gene: TRBV11-2; CDR3aa: CASSLLLAGEIPYNEQFF
j_gene: TRBJ2-3; d_gene: TRBD2; v_gene: TRBV5-1; CDR3aa: CASSLTAGGPPDTQYF
j_gene: TRBJ1-1; d_gene: TRBD1; v_gene: TRBV27; CDR3aa: CASSFARGRTEAFF
j_gene: TRBJ2-7; d_gene: NA; v_gene: TRBV20-1; CDR3aa: CSASKADSYEQYF
j_gene: TRBJ1-1; d_gene: NA; v_gene: TRBV18; CDR3aa: CASSLRPGSTEAFF
j_gene: TRBJ1-1; d_gene: NA; v_gene: TRBV4-2; CDR3aa: CASSQDSRPGTEAFF
j_gene: TRBJ2-7; d_gene: NA; v_gene: TRBV20-1; CDR3aa: CSAPRSEVGGTYEQYF
j_gene: TRBJ2-7; d_gene: TRBD2; v_gene: TRBV7-8; CDR3aa: CASSLAPGLAYNEQYF
j_gene: TRBJ2-1; d_gene: TRBD2; v_gene: TRBV10-2; CDR3aa: CATPPGGSYNEQFF
j_gene: TRBJ2-7; d_gene: TRBD2; v_gene: TRBV20-1; CDR3aa: CSAPRPSGTYEQYF
j_gene: TRBJ2-7; d_gene: NA; v_gene: TRBV4-1; CDR3aa: CASSQVDGTYEQYF
j_gene: TRBJ2-7; d_gene: TRBD1; v_gene: TRBV9; CDR3aa: CASSVASGTAYEQYF
j_gene: TRBJ1-4; d_gene: TRBD1; v_gene: TRBV10-3; CDR3aa: CAISELPGQGNEKLFF
j_gene: TRBJ2-7; d_gene: NA; v_gene: TRBV20-1; CDR3aa: CSARVGRVYEQYF
j_gene: TRBJ2-5; d_gene: TRBD1; v_gene: TRBV20-1; CDR3aa: CSASVRTGGETQYF
j_gene: TRBJ2-4; d_gene: TRBD2; v_gene: TRBV2; CDR3aa: CASQHARGLGNIQYF
j_gene: TRBJ2-7; d_gene: NA; v_gene: TRBV7-8; CDR3aa: CASSGHEGKIYEQYF
j_gene: TRBJ2-4; d_gene: TRBD2; v_gene: TRBV5-5; CDR3aa: CASSLGTSGSGLAKNIQYF
j_gene: TRBJ2-7; d_gene: NA; v_gene: TRBV7-8; CDR3aa: CASSLEGTPSYEQYF
j_gene: TRBJ2-4; d_gene: TRBD2; v_gene: TRBV20-1; CDR3aa: CSARTSGRLAVQYF
j_gene: TRBJ2-1; d_gene: TRBD2; v_gene: TRBV28; CDR3aa: CAGSPGSGRAYNEQFF
j_gene: TRBJ2-1; d_gene: TRBD2; v_gene: TRBV4-2; CDR3aa: CASSQPTSGGEYNEQFF
j_gene: TRBJ2-3; d_gene: TRBD1; v_gene: TRBV2; CDR3aa: CTSQGTGGTDTQYF
j_gene: TRBJ2-5; d_gene: TRBD1; v_gene: TRBV5-1; CDR3aa: CASSIIGTGLNEQYF
j_gene: TRBJ2-1; d_gene: NA; v_gene: TRBV5-1; CDR3aa: CASGTGPEDEQFF
j_gene: TRBJ2-3; d_gene: NA; v_gene: TRBV12-3/TRBV12-4; CDR3aa: CASRTIGGVGGRVSDTQYF
j_gene: TRBJ2-5; d_gene: NA; v_gene: TRBV5-5; CDR3aa: CASSRPGANEQYF
j_gene: TRBJ1-5; d_gene: NA; v_gene: TRBV20-1; CDR3aa: CSVKGDPNQPQHF
j_gene: TRBJ2-2; d_gene: NA; v_gene: TRBV28; CDR3aa: CASSLNRRAPGELFF